A selection of T cell receptor beta chains follows, all from one sample in a study of regulatory T cells in long-lasting Graves disease. One entry per CDR3 protein results from TCRdb running MiXCR on the multiplex PCR reads. The repertoire has roughly 440,000 distinct CDR3 sequences, roughly 17% of them found once; the top ten carry under 30%. These same records also appear under a second study, on T cells in Graves' hyperthyroidism and ophthalmopathy.

Sequencing was performed on peripheral blood mononuclear cells (PBMCs), taken at new diagnosis, from a patient treated with antithyroid drugs. The receptors shown here come from a woman between 18 and 29 years old with Graves disease. Both conserved end residues are part of each CDR3. The D gene is left open where the match is weak. For some rows the clone size is stated as once, few or many, or as a class when expanded; others skip it.

TRBD1 | few | TRBJ2-7 | TRBV6-1 | TGTGCCAGCAGTCAAACAGGGGCCCGAACCTACGAGCAGTACTTC | CASSQTGARTYEQYF
- | - | TRBJ1-1 | TRBV6-5 | TGTGCCAGCAGTTACAATCCGGTGAACACTGAAGCTTTCTTT | CASSYNPVNTEAFF
- | - | TRBJ1-1 | TRBV4-2 | TGTGCCAGCAGCCAAGATACACAGCAGAAGACTGAAGCTTTCTTT | CASSQDTQQKTEAFF
- | many | TRBJ2-1 | TRBV19 | TGTGCCAGTAGTATAGTAACAGGGAAAGGCAATGAGCAGTTCTTC | CASSIVTGKGNEQFF
- | many | TRBJ2-7 | TRBV7-8 | TGTGCCAGCAGCCCGGACACGACTATTTACGAGCAGTACTTC | CASSPDTTIYEQYF
- | many | TRBJ2-3 | TRBV15 | TGTGCCACCAGCAGAGATGCGGAGGAGTTACGCACAGATACGCAGTATTTT | CATSRDAEELRTDTQYF
- | - | TRBJ2-1 | TRBV28 | TGTGCCAGCATTACAGGGGGGAGGGCCAATGAGCAGTTCTTC | CASITGGRANEQFF
- | - | TRBJ2-7 | TRBV12-3/TRBV12-4 | TGTGCCAGCAGTTTTATGACACGGAGAACCTACGAGCAGTACTTC | CASSFMTRRTYEQYF
TRBD2 | few | TRBJ2-2 | TRBV30 | TGTGCCTGGAGTGTACTGGGACTACCCACCGGGGAGCTGTTTTTT | CAWSVLGLPTGELFF
- | few | TRBJ1-1 | TRBV29-1 | TGCAGCAACAGTGGTCCTTCGGGCACTGAAGCTTTCTTT | CSNSGPSGTEAFF
- | - | TRBJ1-6 | TRBV5-4 | TGTGCCAGCAGCTTGGCCACAGGGAGAGATTCACCCCTCCACTTT | CASSLATGRDSPLHF
TRBD2 | - | TRBJ2-7 | TRBV27 | TGTGCCAGCAGTCCCTACCATAGCGGGAGCTCCTACGAGCAGTACTTC | CASSPYHSGSSYEQYF
- | many | TRBJ2-1 | TRBV5-1 | TGCGCCAGTAAACCCCCGGGGGAGTCCTACAATGAGCAGTTCTTC | CASKPPGESYNEQFF
TRBD2 | - | TRBJ2-3 | TRBV29-1 | TGCAGCGTTGAGGGCGGGAGAGTAAGCACAGATACGCAGTATTTT | CSVEGGRVSTDTQYF
- | - | TRBJ2-6 | TRBV4-3 | TGCGCCAGCAGCCTTTACAGGGCCTCTGGGGCCAACGTCCTGACTTTC | CASSLYRASGANVLTF
- | many | TRBJ2-1 | TRBV7-8 | TGTGCCAGCAGCCTTAGCGATGAGCAGTTCTTC | CASSLSDEQFF
- | many | TRBJ2-2 | TRBV11-2 | TGTGCCAGCAGCTTAGTCATCAGCACCAGGACCGGGGAGCTGTTTTTT | CASSLVISTRTGELFF
- | many | TRBJ2-5 | TRBV14 | TGTGCCAGCAGCCAAGCCGAGACCCAGTACTTC | CASSQAETQYF